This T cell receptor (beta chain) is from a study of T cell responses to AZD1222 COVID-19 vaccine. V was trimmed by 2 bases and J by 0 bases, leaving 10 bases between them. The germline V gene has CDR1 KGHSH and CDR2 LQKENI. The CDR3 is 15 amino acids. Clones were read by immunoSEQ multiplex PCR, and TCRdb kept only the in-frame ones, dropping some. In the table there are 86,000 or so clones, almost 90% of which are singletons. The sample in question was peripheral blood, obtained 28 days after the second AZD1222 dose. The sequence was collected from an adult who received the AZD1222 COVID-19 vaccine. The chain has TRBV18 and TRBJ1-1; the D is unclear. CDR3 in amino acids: CASSPNSGMNTEAFF. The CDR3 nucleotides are TGTGCCAGCTCACCAAATTCGGGGATGAACACTGAAGCTTTCTTT.